A single sample is the source of the 18 T cell receptor beta chains below, sequenced in a study of blood T cell repertoires in COVID-19. TCRdb's table, derived via immunoSEQ multiplex PCR, lists solely in-frame clones and lacks some. The sample holds approximately 200,000 clones, 65% to 80% seen once. The source material was peripheral blood. The receptors derive from a woman aged 45-59 years with acute or convalescent COVID-19.

V is TRBV28 and J is TRBJ1-5; D call uncertain. The CDR3 runs 17 residues. The V gene lost 0 bases and the J gene lost 0 bases, with 12 bases spanning the gap. Per germline, CDR1 MDHEN and CDR2 SYDVKM. The CDR3 region has the DNA TGTGCCAGCAGTTTATGGCAGGACTTAAATAGCAATCAGCCCCAGCATTTT. Its translation: CASSLWQDLNSNQPQHF.

This chain links TRBV18 with TRBJ2-7; 8 bases fit TRBD2. The ends lost 0 bases at V and 2 bases at J; junction bases unmatched: 6. The CDR3 has 16 residues. The V gene's germline CDR1 is KGHSH and CDR2 LQKENI. Written as DNA, the CDR3 is TGTGCCAGCTCACCACCGTTAGGGCGGGGGGCCTACGAGCAGTACTTC. This gives the protein CASSPPLGRGAYEQYF.

This rearrangement joins TRBV3-1 (or the pseudogene TRBV3-2) to TRBJ1-3; 8 bases map to TRBD1. The CDR3 length is 16 residues. Germline lookup yields CDR1 LGHDT and CDR2 YNNKEL (reference sequence). The junction had 3 bases not matched to a gene; V was cut back by 2 bases and J by 0 bases. CDR3 in amino acids: CASSQPGGYSGNTIYF. CDR3 bases: TGTGCCAGCAGCCAACCAGGGGGCTACTCTGGAAACACCATATATTTT.

The CDR3 sequence is CASSYLTTNYGYTF. The CDR3 bases are TGTGCCAGCAGTTACTTGACAACGAACTATGGCTACACCTTC. This chain uses TRBV6-2 or TRBV6-3 with TRBJ1-2; no clear D gene. The germline V gene encodes CDR1 MNHEY and CDR2 SVGEGT. There are 14 residues in the CDR3. Deletions cut 1 base from V and 2 bases from J, with 8 bases between.

This sequence joins TRBV10-3 and TRBJ2-7; D gene uncertain. Germline values: CDR1 ENHRY, CDR2 SYGVKD. The V end was cut by 0 bases, the J end by 1 base, with 10 bases between. CDR3 length: 15 residues. CDR3 protein: CAISESHTVSYEQYF. CDR3 in DNA: TGTGCCATCAGTGAGTCGCATACAGTATCCTACGAGCAGTACTTC.

This sequence joins TRBV20-1 and TRBJ1-1; the D gene is possibly TRBD1 (6 bases). V was trimmed by 3 bases and J by 2 bases, leaving 7 bases between them. The CDR3 length is 12 residues. Germline V gives CDR1 DFQATT, CDR2 SNEGSKA (reference sequence). The CDR3 region is CSASGGNTEAFF. The DNA of the CDR3 is TGCAGTGCTAGTGGGGGCAACACTGAAGCTTTCTTT.

The chain uses TRBV28 and TRBJ1-2, with TRBD1 as a possible D gene (6 bases). The CDR3 runs to 11 residues. V lost 8 bases to trimming and J lost 13 bases, with 17 bases between them. Germline CDR1 is MDHEN and CDR2 is SYDVKM. The DNA of the CDR3 is TGTGCCAGCGGCCCGGGACAAAGGACCACCTTC. Protein: CASGPGQRTTF.

V usage is TRBV27 and J usage is TRBJ2-7; 12 bases are a match to TRBD2. Germline V gene lookup returns CDR1 MNHEY and CDR2 SMNVEV (reference sequence). V shed 5 bases, J shed 4 bases, and the junction held 9 bases outside the gene matches. The CDR3 sequence is 16 residues long. The CDR3 DNA is TGTGCCAGCAGTAGGACAACTAGCGGGAGGCTATACGAGCAGTACTTC. Its translation: CASSRTTSGRLYEQYF.

This chain links TRBV19 with TRBJ2-2; 9 nucleotides align to TRBD1. V lost 3 bases and J lost 5; bases outside the gene matches: 7. The CDR3 spans 16 residues. Per germline, CDR1 LNHDA and CDR2 SQIVND (reference sequence). The CDR3 region is CASSMTGGFSTGELFF. CDR3 nucleotide sequence: TGTGCCAGTAGTATGACAGGGGGGTTCTCAACCGGGGAGCTGTTTTTT.

The CDR3 DNA follows: TGTGCCAGCCGACCTGGAGGGCAGTTCCAAGAGACCCAGTACTTC. Translating it yields CASRPGGQFQETQYF. The chain uses TRBV19 and TRBJ2-5; perhaps TRBD2 as D (6 bases). Between the trimmed V and J ends, which lost 9 bases and 1 base, there was a span of 18 bases. The CDR3 contains 15 residues. The germline V gene has CDR1 LNHDA and CDR2 SQIVND (reference sequence).

The chain uses TRBV5-1 and TRBJ1-2; TRBD1 matches at 7 bases. The CDR3 spans 13 residues. The V gene end was trimmed by 4 bases and the J gene end by 4 bases; junction bases not matched to a gene: 4. The germline V gene encodes CDR1 SGHRS and CDR2 YFSETQ. CDR3 coding DNA: TGCGCCAGCAGCCCCGACAGGGCCTATGGCTACACCTTC. It specifies CASSPDRAYGYTF.

This chain joins TRBV19 and TRBJ1-1; possible D gene TRBD1, 6 bases. CDR3 length: 14 residues. Germline CDR1 LNHDA, CDR2 SQIVND (reference sequence). V lost 8 bases, J lost 1 base, and 14 bases lay in between. The CDR3 loop is CASAKPGQNTEAFF. The CDR3 nucleotides are TGTGCCAGTGCAAAACCGGGACAGAACACTGAAGCTTTCTTT. The variable domain in full, completed from reference TRBV19 and TRBJ1-1, reads DGGITQSPKYLFRKEGQNVTLSCEQNLNHDAMYWYRQDPGQGLRLIYYSQIVNDFQKGDIAEGYSVSREKKESFPLTVTSAQKNPTAFYLCASAKPGQNTEAFFGQGTRLTVV.

The V call is TRBV19, the J call TRBJ2-5, with 8 bases aligning to TRBD2. Germline V gives CDR1 LNHDA, CDR2 SQIVND (reference sequence). CDR3 length equals 14 residues. V lost 5 bases, J lost 4 bases, and 6 bases stayed unmatched. CDR3 loop: CASSPRGGAETQYF. The CDR3, as DNA: TGTGCCAGTAGTCCCCGGGGGGGGGCAGAGACCCAGTACTTC.

The genes are TRBV15 and TRBJ2-1, with D possibly matching TRBD2 (5 bases). Trimming took off 1 base at V and 6 bases at J, with 16 bases between the two ends. There are 16 residues in the CDR3. Per germline, CDR1 LNHNV and CDR2 YYDKDF (reference sequence). The CDR3 sequence: CATSRVGQSGSNEQFF. The CDR3 DNA reads as TGTGCCACCAGCAGAGTAGGGCAATCGGGGTCCAATGAGCAGTTCTTC.

This rearrangement joins TRBV14 to TRBJ1-1; 11 bases line up with TRBD1. The CDR3 is made up of 21 amino acids. The germline gives CDR1 SGHDN, CDR2 FVKESK. J lost 1 base, V lost 0 bases, and 16 bases had no gene match. The chain's CDR3 is CASSQDRRTGGTFSGNTEAFF. CDR3 nucleotides: TGTGCCAGCAGCCAAGATAGACGGACAGGGGGCACCTTCTCGGGGAACACTGAAGCTTTCTTT. The entire variable domain, with the rest obtained from reference TRBV14 and TRBJ1-1, is as follows: EAGVTQFPSHSVIEKGQTVTLRCDPISGHDNLYWYRRVMGKEIKFLLHFVKESKQDESGMPNNRFLAERTGGTYSTLKVQPAELEDSGVYFCASSQDRRTGGTFSGNTEAFFGQGTRLTVV.

The chain is built from TRBV7-9 and TRBJ1-3, with D possibly matching TRBD1 (5 bases). This CDR3 is built from 15 residues. Germline values: CDR1 SEHNR, CDR2 FQNEAQ (reference sequence). Trimming left V 6 bases short and J 2 bases short, with 14 bases between. This chain's CDR3 is CASRPDGGTGNTIYF. In DNA, the CDR3 is TGTGCCAGCAGACCTGACGGGGGAACTGGAAACACCATATATTTT.

The chain has TRBV6-5 and TRBJ1-6; TRBD1 might be the D (5 bases). V was cut by 6 bases and J by 6 bases, with 9 bases left in between. In germline, CDR1 is MNHEY, CDR2 SVGAGI. CDR3 length: 13 residues. CDR3 protein: CASRQVPNSPLHF. The CDR3 nucleotides read TGTGCCAGCAGACAGGTCCCTAATTCACCCCTCCACTTT.

The chain recombines TRBV28 with TRBJ2-1; 9 nucleotides line up with TRBD2. With 3 bases clipped from V and 8 bases from J, the junction kept 11 bases outside the gene matches. CDR3 size: 16 residues. CDR1 and CDR2 from the germline V gene are MDHEN and SYDVKM. The CDR3 loop is CASSFTSGRFYYEQFF. In nucleotides, the CDR3 is TGTGCCAGCAGTTTTACAAGCGGGAGGTTTTATTATGAGCAGTTCTTC.